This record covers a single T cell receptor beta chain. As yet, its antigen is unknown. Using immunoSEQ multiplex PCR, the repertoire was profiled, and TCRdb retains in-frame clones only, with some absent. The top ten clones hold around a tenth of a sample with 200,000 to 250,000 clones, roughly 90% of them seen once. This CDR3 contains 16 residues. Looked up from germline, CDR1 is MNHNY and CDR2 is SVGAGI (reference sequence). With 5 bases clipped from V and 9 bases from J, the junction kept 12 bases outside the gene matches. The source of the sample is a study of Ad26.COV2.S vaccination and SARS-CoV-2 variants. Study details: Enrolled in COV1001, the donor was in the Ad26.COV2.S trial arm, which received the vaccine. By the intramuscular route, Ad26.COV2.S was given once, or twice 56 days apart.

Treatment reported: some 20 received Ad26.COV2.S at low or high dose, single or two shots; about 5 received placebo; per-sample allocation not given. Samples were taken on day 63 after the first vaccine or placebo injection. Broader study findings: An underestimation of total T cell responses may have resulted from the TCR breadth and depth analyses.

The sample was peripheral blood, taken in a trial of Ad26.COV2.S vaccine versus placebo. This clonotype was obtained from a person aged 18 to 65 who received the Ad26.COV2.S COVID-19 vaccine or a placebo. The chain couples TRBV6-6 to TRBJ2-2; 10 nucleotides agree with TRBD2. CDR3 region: CASSPPAGGASRELFF. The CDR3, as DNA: TGTGCCAGCAGTCCCCCAGCGGGGGGGGCGAGCAGGGAGCTGTTTTTT.